This TCR beta chain appears in the sequencing data of a study of blood T cell repertoires in COVID-19. About the study: Both acute and convalescent COVID-19 samples were obtained from the United States, Italy and Spain. PBMCs, B-cell-depleted T cells, or T cells provided the cDNA or gDNA that made up the material.

In the original processing: Estimation of nucleated cell counts was performed using reference gene primer amplification. The table came from immunoSEQ multiplex PCR; TCRdb's copy has only in-frame clones and leaves some out. The V and J calls and clone size come from that table; D and trimming were worked out from the DNA. Here the sample spans around 150,000 clones, roughly 86% being singletons. Trimming cost V 4 bases and J 3 bases, with 13 bases left between them. The CDR3 is made up of 14 amino acids. The germline CDR1 and CDR2 sequences are SGHRS and YFSETQ. The sequenced material came from peripheral blood. The V and J genes are TRBV5-1 and TRBJ2-5; perhaps TRBD1 as D (5 bases). The TCR sequence derives from a woman aged 55-70 years who had recovered from COVID-19. The CDR3 nucleotides are TGCGCCAGCAGCCCGAGACAGTTAGAAGAGACCCAGTACTTC. It codes for CASSPRQLEETQYF.